This paragraph reports one TCR beta chain. The antigen remains undetermined. The data originate from a study of shared clonotypes between healthy human individuals. Notes on the study in general: Non-shared clonotypes were found to have lower generation probabilities than the clonotypes that were shared by all four of the sorted-subset donors. The genetic and exposure-history diversity represented was limited by few donors.

Clones were sequenced by immunoSEQ multiplex PCR, and TCRdb holds only the in-frame ones, with some missing. The table includes around 1.4 million clones, about 98.5% detected once. Looked up from germline, CDR1 is SGHNT and CDR2 is YENEEA. V lost 3 bases and J lost 0, with 8 bases in between. The CDR3 has 15 amino acids. Sequenced input: naive CD4+ T cells sorted from blood. Subset denoted: CD45RA+ positively selected. The clonotype comes from a man aged 25-45 years in good health. The V gene is TRBV11-3, the J gene TRBJ2-2; D is unclear. In DNA, the CDR3 is TGTGCCAGCAGCTTTGGCGCACCGAACACCGGGGAGCTGTTTTTT. It translates to CASSFGAPNTGELFF.